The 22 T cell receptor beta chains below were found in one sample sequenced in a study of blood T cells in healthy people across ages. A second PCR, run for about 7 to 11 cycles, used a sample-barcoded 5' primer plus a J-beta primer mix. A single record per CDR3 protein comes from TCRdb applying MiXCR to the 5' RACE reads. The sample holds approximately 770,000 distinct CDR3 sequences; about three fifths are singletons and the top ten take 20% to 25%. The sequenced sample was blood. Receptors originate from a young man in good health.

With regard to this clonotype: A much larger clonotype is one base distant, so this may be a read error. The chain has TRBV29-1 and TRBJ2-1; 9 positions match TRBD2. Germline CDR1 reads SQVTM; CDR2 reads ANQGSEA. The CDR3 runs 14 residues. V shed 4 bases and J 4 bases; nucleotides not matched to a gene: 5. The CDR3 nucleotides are TGCAGCGTTGGTGGTAGCGGGGGATACAATGAGCAGTTCTTC. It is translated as CSVGGSGGYNEQFF.

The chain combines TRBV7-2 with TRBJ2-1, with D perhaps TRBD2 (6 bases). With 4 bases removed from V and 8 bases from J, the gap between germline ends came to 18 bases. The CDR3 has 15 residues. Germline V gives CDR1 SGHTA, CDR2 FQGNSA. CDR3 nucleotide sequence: TGTGCCAGCAGCTACCAATCTAGCGCCCTCGATGAGCAGTTCTTC. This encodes CASSYQSSALDEQFF.

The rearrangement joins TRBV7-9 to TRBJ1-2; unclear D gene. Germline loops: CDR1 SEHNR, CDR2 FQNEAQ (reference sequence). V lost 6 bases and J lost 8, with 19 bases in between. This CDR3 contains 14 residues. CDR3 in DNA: TGTGCCAGCAGAGAGCGGCGGGAGACGGAAGGCTACACCTTC. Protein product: CASRERRETEGYTF.

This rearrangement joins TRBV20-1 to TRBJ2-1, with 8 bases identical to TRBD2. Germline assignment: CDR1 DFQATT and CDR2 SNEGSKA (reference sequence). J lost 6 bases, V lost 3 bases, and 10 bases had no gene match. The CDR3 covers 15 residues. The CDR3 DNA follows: TGCAGTGCTAGTGTCGTCCGGGGGGGCCCCAATGAGCAGTTCTTC. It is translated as CSASVVRGGPNEQFF.

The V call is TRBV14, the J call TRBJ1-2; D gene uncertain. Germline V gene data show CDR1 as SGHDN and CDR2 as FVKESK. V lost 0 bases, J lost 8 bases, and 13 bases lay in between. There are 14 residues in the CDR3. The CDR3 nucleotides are TGTGCCAGCAGCCAAGAAGTAAGGGCCGGCGGCTACACCTTC. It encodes CASSQEVRAGGYTF.

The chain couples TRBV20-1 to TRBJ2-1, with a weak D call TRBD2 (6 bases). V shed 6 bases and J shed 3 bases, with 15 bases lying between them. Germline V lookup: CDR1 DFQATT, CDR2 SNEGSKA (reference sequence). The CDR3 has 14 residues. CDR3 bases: TGCAGTGCCGGTGGCGGGGTAGTCTACAATGAGCAGTTCTTC. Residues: CSAGGGVVYNEQFF.

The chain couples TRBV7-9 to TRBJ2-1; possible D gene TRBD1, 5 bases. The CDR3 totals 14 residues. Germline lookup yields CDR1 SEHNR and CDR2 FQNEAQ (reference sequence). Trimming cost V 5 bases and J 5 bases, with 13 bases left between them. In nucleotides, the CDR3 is TGTGCCAGCAGCCCCCCAGACAGAGACAATGAGCAGTTCTTC. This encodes CASSPPDRDNEQFF.

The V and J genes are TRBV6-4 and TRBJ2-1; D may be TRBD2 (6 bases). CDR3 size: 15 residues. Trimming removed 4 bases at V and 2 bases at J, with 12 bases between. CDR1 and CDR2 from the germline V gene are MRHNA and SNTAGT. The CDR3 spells CASSALSGAYNEQFF. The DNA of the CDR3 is TGTGCCAGCAGTGCCCTTAGCGGTGCCTACAATGAGCAGTTCTTC.

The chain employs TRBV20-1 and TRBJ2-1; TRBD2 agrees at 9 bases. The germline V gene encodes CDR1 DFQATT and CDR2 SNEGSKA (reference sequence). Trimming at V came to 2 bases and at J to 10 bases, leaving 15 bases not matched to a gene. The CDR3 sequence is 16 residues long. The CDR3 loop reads CSARPHYAGGPGEQFF. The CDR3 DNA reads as TGCAGTGCTAGACCACACTATGCGGGGGGGCCAGGGGAGCAGTTCTTC.

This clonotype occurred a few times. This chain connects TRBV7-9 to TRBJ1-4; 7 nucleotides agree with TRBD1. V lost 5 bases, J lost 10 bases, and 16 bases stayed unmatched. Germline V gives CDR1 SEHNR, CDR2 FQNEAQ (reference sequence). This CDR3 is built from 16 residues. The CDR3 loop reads CASSPRDARGTGKLFF. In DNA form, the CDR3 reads TGTGCCAGCAGCCCTCGAGATGCCAGGGGGACGGGAAAACTGTTTTTT.

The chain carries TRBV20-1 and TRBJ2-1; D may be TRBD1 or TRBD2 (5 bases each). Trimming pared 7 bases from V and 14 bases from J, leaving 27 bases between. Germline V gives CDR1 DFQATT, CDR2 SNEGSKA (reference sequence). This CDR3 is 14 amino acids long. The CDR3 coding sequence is TGCAGTGGGTTACCTGGGGCCTCACTAGTGACGGAGTTCTTC. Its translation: CSGLPGASLVTEFF.

The CDR3 protein is CASSLIPVGESTQYF. The CDR3 region has the DNA TGTGCCAGCAGTTTAATCCCGGTGGGCGAGAGTACGCAGTATTTT. V gene TRBV12-3 or TRBV12-4 combines with J gene TRBJ2-3; D gene unclear. This CDR3 is built from 15 residues. Trimming shortened V by 2 bases and J by 8 bases, and 17 bases separated the two germline ends.

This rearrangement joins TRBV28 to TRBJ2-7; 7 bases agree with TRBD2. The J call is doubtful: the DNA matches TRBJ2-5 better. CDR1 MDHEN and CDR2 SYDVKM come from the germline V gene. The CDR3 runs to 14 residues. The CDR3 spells CATREDHSGETQYF. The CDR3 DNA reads TGTGCCACCCGGGAGGACCACTCTGGAGAGACCCAGTACTTC.

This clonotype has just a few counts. The CDR3 is CSARRGTPYEQYF. CDR3 DNA: TGCAGTGCTAGGAGGGGCACACCTTACGAGCAGTACTTC. V gene TRBV20-1 combines with J gene TRBJ2-7; D tentatively reads TRBD1 or TRBD2 (5 bases each). The germline CDR1 and CDR2 sequences are DFQATT and SNEGSKA (reference sequence). Between the trimmed V and J ends, which lost 3 bases and 4 bases, there was a span of 13 bases. This CDR3 region has 13 residues.

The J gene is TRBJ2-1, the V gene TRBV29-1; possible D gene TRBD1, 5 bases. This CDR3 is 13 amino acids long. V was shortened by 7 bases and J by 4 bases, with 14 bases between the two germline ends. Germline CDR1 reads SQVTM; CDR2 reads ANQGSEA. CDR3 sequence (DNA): TGCAGCGCCCGGACACCTACTTACAATGAGCAGTTCTTC. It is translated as CSARTPTYNEQFF.

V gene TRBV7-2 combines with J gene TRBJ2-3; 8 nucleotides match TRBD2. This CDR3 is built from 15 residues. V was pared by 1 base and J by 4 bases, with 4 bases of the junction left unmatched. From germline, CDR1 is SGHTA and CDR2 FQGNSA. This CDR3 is CASSLGSGVSDTQYF. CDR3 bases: TGTGCCAGCAGCTTAGGTAGCGGGGTTTCAGATACGCAGTATTTT.

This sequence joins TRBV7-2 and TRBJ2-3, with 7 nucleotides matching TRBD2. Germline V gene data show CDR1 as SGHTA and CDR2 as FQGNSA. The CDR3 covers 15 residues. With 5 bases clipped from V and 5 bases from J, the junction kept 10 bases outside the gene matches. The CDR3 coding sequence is TGTGCCAGCAGCCGAGAACGACTAGCAGGAGATACGCAGTATTTT. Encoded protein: CASSRERLAGDTQYF.

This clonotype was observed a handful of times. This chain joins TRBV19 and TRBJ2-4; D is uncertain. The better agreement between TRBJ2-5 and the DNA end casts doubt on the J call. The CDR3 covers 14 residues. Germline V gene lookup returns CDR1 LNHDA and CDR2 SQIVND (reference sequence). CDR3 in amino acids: CASSIDPFQETQYF. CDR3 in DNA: TGTGCCAGTAGTATAGACCCATTTCAAGAGACCCAGTACTTC.

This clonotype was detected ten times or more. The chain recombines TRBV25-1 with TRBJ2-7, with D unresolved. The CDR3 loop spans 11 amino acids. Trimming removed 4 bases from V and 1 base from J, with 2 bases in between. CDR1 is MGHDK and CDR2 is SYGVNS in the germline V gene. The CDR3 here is CASSGSYEQYF. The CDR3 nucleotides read TGTGCCAGCAGTGGGTCCTACGAGCAGTACTTC.

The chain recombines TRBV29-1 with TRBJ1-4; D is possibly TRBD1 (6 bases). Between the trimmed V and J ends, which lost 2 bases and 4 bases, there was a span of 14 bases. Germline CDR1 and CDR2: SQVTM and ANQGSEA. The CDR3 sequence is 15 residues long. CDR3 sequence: CSVEWFGGGNEKLFF. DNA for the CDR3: TGCAGCGTTGAATGGTTCGGGGGCGGTAATGAAAAACTGTTTTTT.

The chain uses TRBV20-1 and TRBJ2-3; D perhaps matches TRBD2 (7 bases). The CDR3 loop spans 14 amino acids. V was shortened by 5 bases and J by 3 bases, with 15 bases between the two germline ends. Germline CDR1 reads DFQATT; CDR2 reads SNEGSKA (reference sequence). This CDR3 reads CSAYGAGATDTQYF. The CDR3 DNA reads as TGCAGTGCTTATGGGGCGGGGGCAACAGATACGCAGTATTTT.

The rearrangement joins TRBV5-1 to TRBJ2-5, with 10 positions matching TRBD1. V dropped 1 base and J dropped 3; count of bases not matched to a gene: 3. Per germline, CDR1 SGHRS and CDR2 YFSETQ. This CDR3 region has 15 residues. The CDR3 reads CASSLLGTGEETQYF. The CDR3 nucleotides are TGCGCCAGCAGCTTGTTGGGGACAGGGGAAGAGACCCAGTACTTC.